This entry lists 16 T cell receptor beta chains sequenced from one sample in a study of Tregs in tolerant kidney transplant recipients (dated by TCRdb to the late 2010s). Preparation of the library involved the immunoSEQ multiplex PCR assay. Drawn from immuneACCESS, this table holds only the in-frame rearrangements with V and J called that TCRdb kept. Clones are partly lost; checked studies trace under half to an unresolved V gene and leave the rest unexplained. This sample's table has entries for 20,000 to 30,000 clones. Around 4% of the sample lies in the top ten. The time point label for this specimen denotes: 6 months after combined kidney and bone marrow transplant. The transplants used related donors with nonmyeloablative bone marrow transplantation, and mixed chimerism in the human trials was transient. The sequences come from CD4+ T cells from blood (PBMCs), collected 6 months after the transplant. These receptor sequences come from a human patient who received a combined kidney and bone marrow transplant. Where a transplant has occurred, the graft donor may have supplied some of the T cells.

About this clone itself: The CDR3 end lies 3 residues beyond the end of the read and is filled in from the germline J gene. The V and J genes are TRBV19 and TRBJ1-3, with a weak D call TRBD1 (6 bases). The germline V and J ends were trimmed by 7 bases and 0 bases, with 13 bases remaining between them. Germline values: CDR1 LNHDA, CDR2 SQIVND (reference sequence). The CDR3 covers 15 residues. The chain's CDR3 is CASIRTATSGNTIYF. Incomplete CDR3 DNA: TGTGCCAGTATCCGGACAGCCACCTCTGGAAACACC.

The CDR3 is CASSLDAGSSYEQYF. The sequenced CDR3 bases are TGTGCCAGCAGCTTAGACGCGGGAAGCTCCTACGAG. The gene calls are TRBV11-2 and TRBJ2-7, with D possibly being TRBD2 (6 bases). The read is 3 residues too short to cover the CDR3 end, so that end is filled in from the germline J gene. The CDR3 totals 15 residues. Germline CDR1 is SGHAT and CDR2 is FQNNGV. The V end was cut by 0 bases, the J end by 0 bases, with 9 bases between.

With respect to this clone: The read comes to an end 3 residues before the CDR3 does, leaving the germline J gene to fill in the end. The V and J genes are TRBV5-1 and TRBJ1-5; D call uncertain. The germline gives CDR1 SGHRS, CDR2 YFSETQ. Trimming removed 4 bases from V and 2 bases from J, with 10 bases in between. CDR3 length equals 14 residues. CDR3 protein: CASSPDGGNQPQHF. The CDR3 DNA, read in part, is TGCGCCAGCAGCCCGGACGGGGGCAATCAGCCC.

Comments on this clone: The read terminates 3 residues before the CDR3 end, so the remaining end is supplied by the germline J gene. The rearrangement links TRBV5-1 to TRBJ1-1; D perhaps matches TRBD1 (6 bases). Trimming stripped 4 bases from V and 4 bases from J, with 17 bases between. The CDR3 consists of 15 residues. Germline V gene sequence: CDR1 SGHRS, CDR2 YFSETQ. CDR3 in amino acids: CASSLWGPLGTEAFF. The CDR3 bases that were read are TGCGCCAGCAGCCTTTGGGGGCCTCTGGGCACTGAA.

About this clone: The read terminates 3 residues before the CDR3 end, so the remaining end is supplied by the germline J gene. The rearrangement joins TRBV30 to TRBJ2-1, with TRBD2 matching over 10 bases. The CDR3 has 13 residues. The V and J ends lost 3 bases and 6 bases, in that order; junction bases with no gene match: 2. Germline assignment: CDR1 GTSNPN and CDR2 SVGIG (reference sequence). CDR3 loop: CAWRLAGRNEQFF. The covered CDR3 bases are TGTGCCTGGAGACTAGCGGGACGCAATGAG.

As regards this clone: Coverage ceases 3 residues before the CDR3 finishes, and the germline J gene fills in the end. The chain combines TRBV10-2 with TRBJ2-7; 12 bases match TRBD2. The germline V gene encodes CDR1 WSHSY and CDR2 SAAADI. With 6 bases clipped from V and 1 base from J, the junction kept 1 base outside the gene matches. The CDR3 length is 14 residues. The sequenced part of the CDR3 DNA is TGCGCCAGCAGAGGGACTAGCGGGTCCTACGAG. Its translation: CASRGTSGSYE. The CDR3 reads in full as CASRGTSGSYEQYF.

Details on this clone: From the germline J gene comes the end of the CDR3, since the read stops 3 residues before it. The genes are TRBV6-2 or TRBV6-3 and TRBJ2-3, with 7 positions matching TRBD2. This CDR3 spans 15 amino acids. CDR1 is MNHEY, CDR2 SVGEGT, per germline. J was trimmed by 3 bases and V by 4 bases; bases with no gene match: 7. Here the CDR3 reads CASSLITGGTDTQYF. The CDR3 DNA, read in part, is TGTGCCAGCAGTTTGATAACGGGGGGAACAGATACG.

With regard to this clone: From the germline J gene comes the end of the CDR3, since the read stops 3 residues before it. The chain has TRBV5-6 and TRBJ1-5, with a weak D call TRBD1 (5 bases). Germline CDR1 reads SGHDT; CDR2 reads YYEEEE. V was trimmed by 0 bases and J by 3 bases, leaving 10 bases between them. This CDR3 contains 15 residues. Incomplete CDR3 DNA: TGTGCCAGCAGCTTGGGGGGCCGGAACAATCAGCCC. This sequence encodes CASSLGGRNNQP. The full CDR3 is CASSLGGRNNQPQHF.

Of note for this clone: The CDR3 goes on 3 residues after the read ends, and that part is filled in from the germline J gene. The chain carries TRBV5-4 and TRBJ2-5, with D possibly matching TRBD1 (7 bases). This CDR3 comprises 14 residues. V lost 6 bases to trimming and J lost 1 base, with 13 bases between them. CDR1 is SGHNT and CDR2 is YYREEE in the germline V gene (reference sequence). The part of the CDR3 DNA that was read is TGTGCCAGCAAGGCAGGGGGAGGCCAAGAGACC. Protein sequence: CASKAGGGQET. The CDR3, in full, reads CASKAGGGQETQYF.

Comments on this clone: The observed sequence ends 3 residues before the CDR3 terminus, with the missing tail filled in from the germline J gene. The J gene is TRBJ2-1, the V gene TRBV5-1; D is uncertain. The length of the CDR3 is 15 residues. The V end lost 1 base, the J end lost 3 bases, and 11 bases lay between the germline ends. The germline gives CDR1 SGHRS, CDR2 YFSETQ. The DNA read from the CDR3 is TGCGCCAGCAGCTTGCGGCGGAGTGTCTACAATGAG. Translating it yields CASSLRRSVYNE. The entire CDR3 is CASSLRRSVYNEQFF.

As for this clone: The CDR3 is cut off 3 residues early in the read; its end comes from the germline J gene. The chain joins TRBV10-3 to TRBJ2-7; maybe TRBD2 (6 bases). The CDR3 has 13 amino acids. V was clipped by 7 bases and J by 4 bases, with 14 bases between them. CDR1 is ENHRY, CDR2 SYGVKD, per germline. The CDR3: CAINCQDYYEQYF. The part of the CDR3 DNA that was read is TGTGCCATCAATTGCCAGGACTATTACGAG.

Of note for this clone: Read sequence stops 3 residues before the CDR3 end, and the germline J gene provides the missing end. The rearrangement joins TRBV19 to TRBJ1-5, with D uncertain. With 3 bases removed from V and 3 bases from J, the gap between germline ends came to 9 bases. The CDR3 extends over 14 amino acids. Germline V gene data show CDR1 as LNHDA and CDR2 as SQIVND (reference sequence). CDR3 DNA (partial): TGTGCCAGTAGTATGAACAGCCTCAATCAGCCC. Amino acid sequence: CASSMNSLNQP. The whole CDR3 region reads CASSMNSLNQPQHF.

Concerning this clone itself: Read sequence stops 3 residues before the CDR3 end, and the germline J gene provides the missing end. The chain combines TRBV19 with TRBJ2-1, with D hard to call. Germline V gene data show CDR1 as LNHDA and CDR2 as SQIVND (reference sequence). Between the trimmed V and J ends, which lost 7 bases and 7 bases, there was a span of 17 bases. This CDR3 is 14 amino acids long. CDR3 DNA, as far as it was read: TGTGCCAGTAACTCTCCAGGTCGTGATAATGAG. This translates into CASNSPGRDNE. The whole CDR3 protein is CASNSPGRDNEQFF.

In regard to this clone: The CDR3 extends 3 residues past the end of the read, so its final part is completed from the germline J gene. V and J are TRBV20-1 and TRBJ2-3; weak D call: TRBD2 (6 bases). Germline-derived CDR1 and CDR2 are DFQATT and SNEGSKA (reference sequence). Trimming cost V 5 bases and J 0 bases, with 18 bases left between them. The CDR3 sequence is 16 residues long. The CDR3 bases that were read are TGCAGTGCTGGGGCAGTCGGGAGAATTAGCACAGATACG. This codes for CSAGAVGRISTDT. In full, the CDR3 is CSAGAVGRISTDTQYF.

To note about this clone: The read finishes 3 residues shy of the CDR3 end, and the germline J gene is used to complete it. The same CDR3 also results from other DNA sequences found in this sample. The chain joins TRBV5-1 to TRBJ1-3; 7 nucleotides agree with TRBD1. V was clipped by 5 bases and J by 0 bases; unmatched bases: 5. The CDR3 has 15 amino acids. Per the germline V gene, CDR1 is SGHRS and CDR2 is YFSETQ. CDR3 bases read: TGCGCCAGCAGTTTAACAGGGGCCTCTGGAAACACC. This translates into CASSLTGASGNT. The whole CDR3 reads CASSLTGASGNTIYF.

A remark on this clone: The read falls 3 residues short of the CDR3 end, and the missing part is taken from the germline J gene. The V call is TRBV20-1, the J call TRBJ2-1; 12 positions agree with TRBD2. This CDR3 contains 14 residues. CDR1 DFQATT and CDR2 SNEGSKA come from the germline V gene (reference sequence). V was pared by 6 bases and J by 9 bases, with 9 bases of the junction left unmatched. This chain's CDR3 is CSAQTSGSKVEQFF. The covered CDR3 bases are TGCAGTGCCCAGACTAGCGGGAGTAAGGTTGAG.